This entry lists 18 T cell receptor beta chains sequenced from one sample in a study of T-cell memory formation after mild COVID-19. TCRdb re-called the 5' RACE reads through MiXCR, storing one row per CDR3 protein. The table has approximately 150,000 distinct CDR3 sequences, roughly 15% seen once. The sample consisted of PBMCs or a T cell subset sorted from them (not recorded which). The origin of the receptors is an adult woman who had mild COVID-19 (a few samples of this study predate the infection). Cell type and time point are not known.

This chain links TRBV5-1 with TRBJ1-1, with TRBD1 as a possible D gene (5 bases). The CDR3 has 12 amino acids. CDR1 and CDR2 from the germline V gene are SGHRS and YFSETQ. V lost 3 bases, J lost 7 bases, and 10 bases lay in between. The CDR3 DNA follows: TGCGCCAGCAGCTCCGACAGTGGTGAAGCTTTCTTT. This codes for CASSSDSGEAFF.

This clonotype was found a few times. The rearrangement joins TRBV20-1 to TRBJ2-1; D not resolved. The CDR3 has 10 residues. Germline V lookup: CDR1 DFQATT, CDR2 SNEGSKA (reference sequence). Trimming pared 7 bases from V and 8 bases from J, leaving 9 bases between. CDR3 in amino acids: CSVGWDEQFF. The CDR3 DNA is TGCAGTGTAGGATGGGATGAGCAGTTCTTC.

This clonotype showed up just a few times. J is TRBJ2-1 and V is TRBV6-2 or TRBV6-3; 10 bases align to TRBD2. Germline CDR1 reads MNHEY; CDR2 reads SVGEGT. The CDR3 covers 17 residues. The V and J ends lost 6 bases and 0 bases, in that order; junction bases with no gene match: 8. As DNA, the CDR3 is TGTGCCAGCAGAAAAGGACTAGCGGCTCCCTCCTACAATGAGCAGTTCTTC. Its protein is CASRKGLAAPSYNEQFF.

This clonotype has only a few counts. The rearrangement joins TRBV5-1 to TRBJ1-1; D uncertain. The CDR3 consists of 15 residues. Germline V gene lookup returns CDR1 SGHRS and CDR2 YFSETQ. V shed 3 bases and J shed 5 bases, with 17 bases lying between them. CDR3 region: CASSWGDGKRTEAFF. The DNA for the CDR3 is TGCGCCAGCAGCTGGGGTGACGGTAAGAGGACTGAAGCTTTCTTT.

J is TRBJ2-1 and V is TRBV12-3 or TRBV12-4; D gene ambiguous. V shed 6 bases and J shed 0 bases, with 15 bases lying between them. The CDR3 extends over 16 amino acids. Here the CDR3 DNA reads TGTGCCAGCAGGTTTTCCGGGCCCATCTCCTACAATGAGCAGTTCTTC. This sequence encodes CASRFSGPISYNEQFF.

This clonotype has only a few counts. The chain combines TRBV7-8 with TRBJ2-7, with 7 positions matching TRBD1. CDR1 and CDR2 from the germline V gene are SGHVS and FQNEAQ. There are 15 residues in the CDR3. J was trimmed by 6 bases and V by 5 bases; bases with no gene match: 13. The CDR3 nucleotides are TGTGCCAGCAGCCCCCGGGCCATGCGACAGGGCGAGCAGTACTTC. The encoded protein is CASSPRAMRQGEQYF.

There are a few counts of this clonotype. The V call is TRBV29-1, the J call TRBJ2-3; 11 bases map to TRBD1. The CDR3 is 15 residues long. Germline loops: CDR1 SQVTM, CDR2 ANQGSEA. V was clipped by 2 bases and J by 5 bases; unmatched bases: 6. CDR3 in amino acids: CSVEHGDRGRDTQYF. CDR3 DNA: TGCAGCGTTGAACATGGGGACAGGGGGAGAGATACGCAGTATTTT.

The rearrangement joins TRBV6-5 to TRBJ2-2; D call uncertain. The CDR3 is 16 residues long. The ends were cut back, 8 bases at V and 0 bases at J, with 16 bases in the middle. In germline, CDR1 is MNHEY, CDR2 SVGAGI. The DNA of the CDR3 is TGTGCCAGCGGCTGTAGGGATCCCACGAACACCGGGGAGCTGTTTTTT. Translated, it gives CASGCRDPTNTGELFF.

This clonotype was seen a handful of times. This sequence joins TRBV5-1 and TRBJ1-1; D ambiguous. CDR1 and CDR2 (germline): SGHRS, YFSETQ. V lost 0 bases to trimming and J lost 1 base, with 10 bases between them. The length of the CDR3 is 15 residues. DNA for the CDR3: TGCGCCAGCAGCTTGGTTGTGGAGAAGAACACTGAAGCTTTCTTT. This sequence encodes CASSLVVEKNTEAFF.

The chain is built from TRBV5-1 and TRBJ1-1; TRBD1 matches 9 bases. CDR1 SGHRS and CDR2 YFSETQ come from the germline V gene. The length of the CDR3 is 15 residues. V shed 5 bases, J shed 4 bases, and the junction held 9 bases outside the gene matches. For the CDR3, the DNA is TGCGCCAGCAGTGTGACAGGGGGAAAAAGCACTGAAGCTTTCTTT. It specifies CASSVTGGKSTEAFF.

There are a few counts of this clonotype. The chain carries TRBV4-3 and TRBJ2-7; 7 positions match TRBD2. J gave up 6 bases and V 1 base, and 9 bases lay outside the gene matches. In germline, CDR1 is LGHNA, CDR2 YSLEER. This CDR3 contains 15 residues. DNA of the CDR3: TGCGCCAGCAGCCAAGGATGGAGCGGGAAAGCCGAGCAGTACTTC. Translating gives CASSQGWSGKAEQYF.

This clonotype has just a few counts. V is TRBV27 and J is TRBJ2-7, with D perhaps TRBD2 (6 bases). Per the germline V gene, CDR1 is MNHEY and CDR2 is SMNVEV (reference sequence). Trimming pared 4 bases from V and 4 bases from J, leaving 14 bases between. The length of the CDR3 is 14 residues. CDR3 residues: CASSWNSRGYEQYF. The CDR3 nucleotides read TGTGCCAGCAGTTGGAACTCCCGGGGGTACGAGCAGTACTTC.

This clonotype was counted only a few times. This chain joins TRBV4-1 and TRBJ1-2; perhaps TRBD1 as D (5 bases). The V gene lost 4 bases and the J gene lost 0 bases, with 21 bases spanning the gap. The CDR3 is made up of 18 amino acids. The germline CDR1 and CDR2 sequences are MGHRA and YSYEKL. The CDR3: CASSPRPFRDDANYGYTF. Written as DNA, the CDR3 is TGCGCCAGCAGCCCACGTCCTTTCCGGGACGATGCTAACTATGGCTACACCTTC.

The rearrangement joins TRBV19 to TRBJ2-1, with 9 bases lining up with TRBD1. V shed 6 bases, J shed 6 bases, and the junction held 6 bases outside the gene matches. This CDR3 has 14 amino acids. CDR1 and CDR2 (germline): LNHDA, SQIVND (reference sequence). The CDR3 coding sequence is TGTGCCAGTAGCCGACAGGGGGACCGCAATGAGCAGTTCTTC. Its translation: CASSRQGDRNEQFF.

The rearrangement joins TRBV7-2 to TRBJ2-7; 7 bases are shared with TRBD2. This CDR3 is 16 amino acids long. Unmatched junction bases numbered 14, after V lost 6 bases and J lost 3 bases. CDR1 SGHTA and CDR2 FQGNSA come from the germline V gene. Here the CDR3 DNA reads TGTGCCAGCAGTCAACTAGCGCCCATCCCCTTCTACGAGCAGTACTTC. It encodes CASSQLAPIPFYEQYF.

The gene calls are TRBV6-5 and TRBJ2-2; TRBD1 agrees at 8 bases. CDR3 length: 17 amino acids. Per the germline V gene, CDR1 is MNHEY and CDR2 is SVGAGI. V shed 2 bases and J 4 bases; nucleotides not matched to a gene: 9. As DNA, the CDR3 is TGTGCCAGCAGTTACGGGCCCAGGACAGGGTCCACCGGGGAGCTGTTTTTT. Translation: CASSYGPRTGSTGELFF.

This clonotype was observed a few times. V is TRBV5-1 and J is TRBJ2-5, with a tentative D call TRBD1 (5 bases). The germline V and J ends were trimmed by 3 bases and 1 base, with 13 bases remaining between them. This CDR3 region has 15 residues. Germline V gives CDR1 SGHRS, CDR2 YFSETQ. CDR3 residues: CASSSYGHIQETQYF. CDR3 sequence (DNA): TGCGCCAGCAGCTCGTACGGACATATCCAAGAGACCCAGTACTTC.

J is TRBJ2-5 and V is TRBV4-2, with 9 bases matching TRBD2. The CDR3 totals 19 residues. V lost 1 base, J lost 0 bases, and 12 bases stayed unmatched. Germline V lookup: CDR1 LGHNA, CDR2 YNFKEQ. Here the CDR3 reads CASSQGSGGRDLYQETQYF. In DNA, the CDR3 is TGTGCCAGCAGCCAAGGTTCGGGCGGGAGGGACTTGTACCAAGAGACCCAGTACTTC.